These 7 T cell receptor beta chains were sequenced from one sample in a study of response to subunit inactivated influenza vaccine. TCRdb reprocessed the RT-PCR reads with MiXCR, giving one entry per CDR3 protein. The sample lists approximately 700,000 distinct CDR3 sequences, about a sixth occurring once. This specimen consisted of PBMCs from blood, obtained 11 to 12 days after vaccination. All receptors come from a man aged 45 to 65 who received an inactivated influenza vaccine.

The table lists this clonotype with many counts. This sequence joins TRBV4-2 and TRBJ2-1, with TRBD2 matching 8 bases. Trimming at V came to 2 bases and at J to 1 base, leaving 4 bases not matched to a gene. Germline V gene sequence: CDR1 LGHNA, CDR2 YNFKEQ. CDR3 length equals 16 residues. In DNA, the CDR3 is TGTGCCAGCAGCCAACGGGGGGGCCTGTCCTACAATGAGCAGTTCTTC. It codes for CASSQRGGLSYNEQFF.

This clonotype was counted between two and nine times. V and J are TRBV11-2 and TRBJ2-7, with 12 bases aligning to TRBD2. V trimming: 3 bases; J trimming: 1 base; junction bases outside the gene matches: 7. The germline gives CDR1 SGHAT, CDR2 FQNNGV. This CDR3 spans 17 amino acids. The CDR3 DNA reads TGTGCCAGCAGCTTGACTAGCGGGAGAGGTACATCCTACGAGCAGTACTTC. Residues: CASSLTSGRGTSYEQYF.

The genes are TRBV7-6 and TRBJ2-1, with 7 bases fitting TRBD1. V trimming: 5 bases; J trimming: 8 bases; junction bases outside the gene matches: 9. The CDR3 length is 14 residues. CDR1 and CDR2 (germline): SGHVS, FNYEAQ. CDR3 DNA: TGTGCCAGCAGCGGTGGACAGGCCAGGGATGAGCAGTTCTTC. It translates to CASSGGQARDEQFF.

CDR3 sequence: CAISESMGSAYNEQFF. The CDR3 DNA reads as TGTGCCATCAGTGAGTCGATGGGTAGCGCGTACAATGAGCAGTTCTTC. The chain links TRBV10-3 to TRBJ2-1, with D possibly TRBD2 on 5 matching bases. V lost 0 bases and J 4 bases, leaving 13 bases between the germline ends. There are 16 residues in the CDR3. Germline CDR1 and CDR2: ENHRY and SYGVKD.

This clonotype has more than one count but fewer than ten. The rearrangement joins TRBV7-2 to TRBJ2-7; D is uncertain. From germline, CDR1 is SGHTA and CDR2 FQGNSA. The CDR3 extends over 14 amino acids. Trimming removed 3 bases at V and 4 bases at J, with 13 bases between. CDR3 nucleotide sequence: TGTGCCAGCAGCTTGTCTGGGGTCAGATACGAGCAGTACTTC. Its translation is CASSLSGVRYEQYF.

The chain couples TRBV5-1 to TRBJ2-5; D may be TRBD1 or TRBD2 (6 bases each). Trimming left V 1 base short and J 2 bases short, with 9 bases between. CDR3 length: 14 amino acids. Germline CDR1 reads SGHRS; CDR2 reads YFSETQ. The CDR3 DNA follows: TGCGCCAGCAGCTTGAAGGGGGGTCAAGAGACCCAGTACTTC. Amino acid sequence: CASSLKGGQETQYF.

Ten or more counts support this clonotype. The gene calls are TRBV20-1 and TRBJ1-1; TRBD1 matches at 7 bases. Germline CDR1 DFQATT, CDR2 SNEGSKA (reference sequence). Trimming took 6 bases from V and 5 from J; bases not matched to a gene: 9. The CDR3 sequence is 13 residues long. The CDR3 is CSAGTATRTEAFF. The DNA for the CDR3 is TGCAGTGCCGGGACAGCGACAAGAACTGAAGCTTTCTTT.